A selection of T cell receptor beta chains follows, all from one sample in a study of CD8 T cells in ankylosing spondylitis. Using its own MiXCR run on the 5' RACE reads, TCRdb lists one record per CDR3 protein. This sample has fewer than 350,000 distinct CDR3 sequences, with under 14% found just once. Sequences were obtained from blood, either unsorted or a sorted T cell fraction (not recorded which). The source is a female donor with ankylosing spondylitis or in good health (not recorded which). Each CDR3 is given without its conserved first and last residue.

TRBJ2-1	TRBV20-1	SAARTGLYNEQF
TRBJ1-5	TRBV7-2	ASSLRTGENQPQH
TRBJ2-3	TRBV29-1	SVVRQGARTDTQY
TRBJ2-1	TRBV12-3/TRBV12-4	ASSFSGRSHNEQF
TRBJ1-1	TRBV7-2	ASSLRGLAGTEAF
TRBJ2-1	TRBV7-6	ASSLTQGLYNEQF
TRBJ2-1	TRBV5-1	ASSFSGAGSSYNEQF
TRBJ1-1	TRBV24-1	ATSDLNRDETF
TRBJ2-7	TRBV20-1	SARLDRGRGELY
TRBJ1-2	TRBV24-1	ATSDYWQMEGYT
TRBJ1-1	TRBV28	ASTLLQGEAF
TRBJ2-4	TRBV15	ATSRDRGTQGDIQY
TRBJ1-5	TRBV5-6	ASSRAGTTSSMAQH
TRBJ2-7	TRBV7-9	ASSNSDEQY
TRBJ2-3	TRBV7-9	ASSPTGGGTTDTQY
TRBJ2-5	TRBV27	ASSLSERNPQY
TRBJ2-1	TRBV27	ASSLGTAYNEQF
TRBJ2-6	TRBV20-1	SARAAAGANVLT
TRBJ1-5	TRBV7-2	ASSSPGGPQH
TRBJ2-7	TRBV29-1	SVVQRSSYEQY